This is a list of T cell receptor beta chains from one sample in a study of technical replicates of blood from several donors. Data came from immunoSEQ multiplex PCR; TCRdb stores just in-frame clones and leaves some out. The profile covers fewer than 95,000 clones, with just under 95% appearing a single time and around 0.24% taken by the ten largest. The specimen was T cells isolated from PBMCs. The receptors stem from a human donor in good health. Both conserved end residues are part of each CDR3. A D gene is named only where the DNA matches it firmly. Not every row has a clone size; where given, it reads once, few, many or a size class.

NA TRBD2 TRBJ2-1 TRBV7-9 TGTGCCAGCAGAACTAAGGCGAGCGGGAGAGACAATGAGCAGTTCTTC CASRTKASGRDNEQFF
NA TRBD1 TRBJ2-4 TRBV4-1 TGCGCCAGCAGCCAACTTTGGACAGGTACGGACATTCAGTACTTC CASSQLWTGTDIQYF
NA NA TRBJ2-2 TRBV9 TGTGCCAGCAGCGTGGGGCGTATAGAAACCGGGGAGCTGTTTTTT CASSVGRIETGELFF
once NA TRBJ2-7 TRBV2 TGTGCCAGCAGGTTCGGGGACTACGAGCAGTACTTC CASRFGDYEQYF
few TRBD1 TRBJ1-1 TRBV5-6 TGTGCCAGCAGGCGACAGGGGGCGGGGAACACTGAAGCTTTCTTT CASRRQGAGNTEAFF
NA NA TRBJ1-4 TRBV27 TGTGCCAGCAAAGCAAATGAAAAACTGTTTTTT CASKANEKLFF
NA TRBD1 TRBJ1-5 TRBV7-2 TGTGCCAGCAGCTTAGGAGGACAGGGCGGTCAGCCCCAGCATTTT CASSLGGQGGQPQHF
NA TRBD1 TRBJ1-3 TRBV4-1 TGCGCCAGCAGCCCACAGGGGTTGTCTGGAAACACCATATATTTT CASSPQGLSGNTIYF
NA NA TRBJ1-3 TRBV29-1 TGCAGCGTTGAAGGGAGACTCTCTGCGGGAAACACCATATATTTT CSVEGRLSAGNTIYF
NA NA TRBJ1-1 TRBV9 TGTGCCAGCAGCGCGACAGACCCCCTAGCTTTCTTT CASSATDPLAFF
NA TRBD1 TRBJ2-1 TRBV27 TGTGCCAGCAGCCGGGACAGGGCGAATGAGCAGTTCTTC CASSRDRANEQFF
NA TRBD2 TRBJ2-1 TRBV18 TGTGCCAGCTCACCCCTTCTACTAGCGGGAGCAAGCAATGAGCAGTTCTTC CASSPLLLAGASNEQFF
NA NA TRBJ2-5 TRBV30 TGTGCCTGGAGTGTAGACGGAGGAAGAGAGACCCAGTACTTC CAWSVDGGRETQYF
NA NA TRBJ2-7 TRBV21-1 TGTGCCAGCAGCAAAGTCCCCATGAGCTCCTACGAGCAGTACTTC CASSKVPMSSYEQYF
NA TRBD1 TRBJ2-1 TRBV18 TGTGCCAGCTCACCGCAGGGACAGGGGGCGACCTACAATGAGCAGTTCTTC CASSPQGQGATYNEQFF
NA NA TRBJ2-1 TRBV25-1 TGTGCCAGCAGTGAATCTTGGACTGCCGCTCATGAGCAGTTCTTC CASSESWTAAHEQFF
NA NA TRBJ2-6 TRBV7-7 TGTGCCAGCAGCTTAGACGGGTTCGGCTCTGGGGCCAACGTCCTGACTTTC CASSLDGFGSGANVLTF
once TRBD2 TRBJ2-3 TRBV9 TGTGCCAGCAGCGCAATAGCGGGGGGGCACGCAGATACGCAGTATTTT CASSAIAGGHADTQYF
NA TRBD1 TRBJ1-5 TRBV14 TGTGCCAGCAGCCAAGATCCCCCGGGGGGACAGGGTAAAGGCAATCAGCCCCAGCATTTT CASSQDPPGGQGKGNQPQHF
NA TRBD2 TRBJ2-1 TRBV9 TGTGCCAGCAGCGTAGATGGACTAGCGGGGTATCAGGATGAGCAGTTCTTC CASSVDGLAGYQDEQFF
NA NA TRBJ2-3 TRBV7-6 TGTGCCAGCAGCTGGAGAGAAAGCACAGATACGCAGTATTTT CASSWRESTDTQYF
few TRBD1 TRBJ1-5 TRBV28 TGTGCCAGCAGTCCGCCGGGACAGGCTAATCAGCCCCAGCATTTT CASSPPGQANQPQHF
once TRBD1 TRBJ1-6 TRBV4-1 TGCGCCAGCAGCCAGCGGCTAAGACAGGGAGGAAATTCACCCCTCCACTTT CASSQRLRQGGNSPLHF
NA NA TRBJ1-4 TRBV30 TGTGCCTGGAGTGGCGCTAGGGAGGAGAGTGAAAAACTGTTTTTT CAWSGAREESEKLFF
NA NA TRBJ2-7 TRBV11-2 TGTGCCAGCAGCTTAGCCGGGGGGCACGAGCAGTACTTC CASSLAGGHEQYF